The 7 T cell receptor beta chains reported below all come from one sample, sequenced in a study of Graves' ophthalmopathy and Graves' hyperthyroidism. Scientists amplified the TCR beta CDR3 regions from RNA transcripts. In the first round, RT-PCR was carried out with HTBI primers, and a multiplex PCR formed the second round. TCRdb fed the multiplex PCR reads into MiXCR, producing one record per CDR3 protein. Here the sample spans hundreds of thousands of distinct CDR3 sequences, about 38% being singletons. Sequenced: peripheral blood. The source is an adult man with Graves' ophthalmopathy.

This clonotype was seen repeatedly, ten times or more. V gene TRBV10-3 combines with J gene TRBJ1-1; TRBD1 matches at 8 bases. The J segment lost 4 bases and the V segment lost 6 bases, leaving 7 bases of the junction unmatched. This CDR3 has 14 amino acids. Germline V gives CDR1 ENHRY, CDR2 SYGVKD. For the CDR3, the DNA is TGTGCCATCAGCCCCGGACAGGGACCCACTGAAGCTTTCTTT. Amino acid sequence: CAISPGQGPTEAFF.

This clonotype was seen ten or more times. The chain uses TRBV19 and TRBJ1-5; 7 nucleotides agree with TRBD1. Germline CDR1 and CDR2: LNHDA and SQIVND (reference sequence). V was clipped by 5 bases and J by 4 bases; unmatched bases: 8. The CDR3 totals 15 residues. CDR3 sequence reads: CASSLGQGVNQPQHF. CDR3 nucleotide sequence: TGTGCCAGTAGTTTAGGGCAGGGGGTAAATCAGCCCCAGCATTTT.

This clonotype was seen repeatedly, ten times or more. The rearrangement joins TRBV12-5 to TRBJ1-1; D might be TRBD1 (5 bases). CDR1 LGHNT and CDR2 FRNRAP come from the germline V gene. Trimming stripped 0 bases from V and 11 bases from J, with 13 bases between. The CDR3 runs 13 residues. CDR3 in amino acids: CASGLVAGAGAFF. The CDR3 nucleotides are TGTGCTAGTGGTTTGGTGGCCGGGGCGGGGGCTTTCTTT.

This clonotype came up a few times. The chain employs TRBV20-1 and TRBJ2-7; 9 positions agree with TRBD2. Germline-derived CDR1 and CDR2 are DFQATT and SNEGSKA (reference sequence). CDR3 size: 13 residues. The V gene end was trimmed by 6 bases and the J gene end by 3 bases; junction bases not matched to a gene: 6. This chain's CDR3 is CSAASGEHYEQYF. As DNA, the CDR3 is TGCAGTGCAGCTAGCGGGGAGCACTACGAGCAGTACTTC.

A word on this clonotype: This clone may be a read error of a much larger clone one base away. CDR3 nucleotide sequence: TGTGCCAACAGCCAGGGGGCCACACGGGAAGCTTTCTTT. Amino acids: CANSQGATREAFF. The chain joins TRBV9 to TRBJ1-1, with TRBD1 identical over 8 bases. The CDR3 totals 13 residues. Germline CDR1 reads SGDLS; CDR2 reads YYNGEE.

In this sample, this clonotype turned up many times. CDR3 bases: TGTGCCAGCGCCCCCCCAGGGACAGCTACGGGGGAGACCCAGTACTTC. It is translated as CASAPPGTATGETQYF. This chain connects TRBV12-3 or TRBV12-4 to TRBJ2-5, with 7 bases that match TRBD1. V lost 8 bases and J lost 5; bases outside the gene matches: 17. The length of the CDR3 is 16 residues.

In its sample, this clonotype was seen a few times. The V and J genes are TRBV3-1 and TRBJ2-7; 7 bases align to TRBD2. The germline CDR1 and CDR2 sequences are LGHDT and YNNKEL (reference sequence). CDR3 length: 13 residues. V trimming: 7 bases; J trimming: 4 bases; junction bases outside the gene matches: 7. As DNA, the CDR3 is TGTGCCAGCACAATGGGCGGGAGTTACGAGCAGTACTTC. Translation gives CASTMGGSYEQYF.